A single sample is the source of the 17 T cell receptor beta chains below, sequenced in a study of T-cell memory formation after mild COVID-19. One entry per CDR3 protein, called by TCRdb with MiXCR from the 5' RACE reads. The sample consists of about 440,000 distinct CDR3 sequences, roughly 20% of them appearing once. The sample comprised PBMCs or a T cell subset sorted from them (not recorded which). The origin of the receptors is an adult woman who had mild COVID-19 (a few samples of this study predate the infection). Cell type and time point are not known.

The chain recombines TRBV29-1 with TRBJ1-2, with D possibly TRBD1 on 6 matching bases. The CDR3 is 12 amino acids. V gave up 8 bases and J gave up 4 bases, with 14 bases separating them. CDR1 is SQVTM and CDR2 is ANQGSEA in the germline V gene. The CDR3 coding sequence is TGCAGCATACAGGGAATAGGCTATGGCTACACCTTC. It translates to CSIQGIGYGYTF.

The chain uses TRBV4-1 and TRBJ2-3; no clear D gene. Germline V lookup: CDR1 MGHRA, CDR2 YSYEKL. The CDR3 is made up of 16 amino acids. Trimming cost V 1 base and J 1 base, with 12 bases left between them. The CDR3 DNA reads as TGCGCCAGCAGCCAAGGGCCTCAACGGGGCACAGATACGCAGTATTTT. This encodes CASSQGPQRGTDTQYF.

This clonotype has a handful of counts. The chain combines TRBV12-3 or TRBV12-4 with TRBJ2-7; TRBD2 is a possible D gene (6 bases). The CDR3 has 15 residues. With 6 bases removed from V and 3 bases from J, the gap between germline ends came to 18 bases. The CDR3 coding sequence is TGTGCCAGCAGCCTTCGACTAGGGAAAGACTACGAGCAGTACTTC. Its protein is CASSLRLGKDYEQYF.

This clonotype was counted a few times. The chain carries TRBV5-1 and TRBJ2-3; 12 positions match TRBD2. Losses at the gene ends were 1 base for V and 8 bases for J; bases not matched to a gene: 2. CDR1 is SGHRS, CDR2 YFSETQ, per germline. The CDR3 covers 14 residues. The CDR3 loop is CASSLTSGGSTQYF. DNA of the CDR3: TGCGCCAGCAGCTTGACTAGCGGGGGGTCTACGCAGTATTTT.

The chain employs TRBV7-2 and TRBJ2-3, with TRBD2 as a possible D gene (6 bases). This CDR3 spans 16 amino acids. Trimming stripped 5 bases from V and 0 bases from J, with 15 bases between. In germline, CDR1 is SGHTA, CDR2 FQGNSA. CDR3 bases: TGTGCCAGCAGCCCTTCGCTGGGACTGAGCACAGATACGCAGTATTTT. Amino acid sequence: CASSPSLGLSTDTQYF.

The J gene is TRBJ2-1, the V gene TRBV7-9, with TRBD1 matching 7 bases. The CDR3 is 15 residues long. V dropped 4 bases and J dropped 7; count of bases not matched to a gene: 10. Germline CDR1 is SEHNR and CDR2 is FQNEAQ (reference sequence). CDR3 nucleotides: TGTGCCAGCAGCTCGCCCGACAGGGTGAGGAATGAGCAGTTCTTC. This gives the protein CASSSPDRVRNEQFF. The full variable domain, rest sourced from reference TRBV7-9 and TRBJ2-1, is DTGVSQNPRHKITKRGQNVTFRCDPISEHNRLYWYRQTLGQGPEFLTYFQNEAQLEKSRLLSDRFSAERPKGSFSTLEIQRTEQGDSAMYLCASSSPDRVRNEQFFGPGTRLTVL.

V usage is TRBV7-8 and J usage is TRBJ1-5; D uncertain. The length of the CDR3 is 15 residues. The germline V gene has CDR1 SGHVS and CDR2 FQNEAQ. V dropped 4 bases and J dropped 6 bases, with 16 bases sitting between them. The chain's CDR3 is CASSSIRLYPQPQHF. CDR3 bases: TGTGCCAGCAGCTCGATTAGATTATACCCTCAGCCCCAGCATTTT.

In this sample, this clonotype turned up a few times. The chain couples TRBV20-1 to TRBJ2-7; TRBD1 agrees at 8 bases. The junction had 10 bases not matched to a gene; V was cut back by 6 bases and J by 6 bases. The CDR3 loop spans 13 amino acids. The germline CDR1 and CDR2 sequences are DFQATT and SNEGSKA (reference sequence). The chain's CDR3 is CSAKTGAQGEQYF. For the CDR3, the DNA is TGCAGTGCGAAGACAGGGGCCCAAGGCGAGCAGTACTTC.

A few counts support this clonotype. The chain uses TRBV4-1 and TRBJ2-5, with 8 bases lining up with TRBD1. The J segment lost 5 bases and the V segment lost 4 bases, leaving 15 bases of the junction unmatched. Germline CDR1 is MGHRA and CDR2 is YSYEKL. The CDR3 extends over 17 amino acids. The CDR3 protein is CASSLFPGQGVVETQYF. Here the CDR3 DNA reads TGCGCCAGCAGCCTCTTCCCCGGACAGGGTGTGGTGGAGACCCAGTACTTC.

V is TRBV29-1 and J is TRBJ1-1; D unclear. This CDR3 contains 14 residues. Germline V CDR1 and CDR2: SQVTM, ANQGSEA. V was pared by 0 bases and J by 4 bases, with 12 bases between. This CDR3 is CSVEDPRWGTEAFF. CDR3 DNA: TGCAGCGTTGAAGATCCCCGATGGGGCACTGAAGCTTTCTTT.

This clonotype was found a few times. This chain uses TRBV7-2 with TRBJ1-2, with D possibly matching TRBD1 (5 bases). This CDR3 spans 16 amino acids. Germline values: CDR1 SGHTA, CDR2 FQGNSA. V was pared by 5 bases and J by 5 bases, with 21 bases between. CDR3 region: CASSPPPGTDSYGYTF. The CDR3 nucleotides read TGTGCCAGCAGCCCGCCCCCCGGGACTGATTCGTATGGCTACACCTTC.

This chain uses TRBV6-1 with TRBJ2-5; D remains ambiguous. This CDR3 is 10 amino acids long. V was pared by 7 bases and J by 3 bases, with 3 bases between. The germline V gene encodes CDR1 MNHNS and CDR2 SASEGT. For the CDR3, the DNA is TGTGCCAGCACCGAAGAGACCCAGTACTTC. It yields the protein CASTEETQYF.

The chain carries TRBV12-3 or TRBV12-4 and TRBJ1-1; a weak D match, TRBD1 (6 bases). CDR3 length: 14 amino acids. V lost 5 bases and J lost 11, with 21 bases in between. CDR3 sequence reads: CASSTLDRIGGAFF. The CDR3 DNA sequence: TGTGCCAGCAGTACCCTCGACAGGATCGGAGGGGCTTTCTTT.

Only a few counts were recorded for this clonotype. The V and J genes are TRBV29-1 and TRBJ2-5; the D is unclear. The CDR3 sequence is 13 residues long. Germline loops: CDR1 SQVTM, CDR2 ANQGSEA. V dropped 6 bases and J dropped 4 bases, with 15 bases sitting between them. CDR3 in DNA: TGCAGCGTCTCGGGCCTCCGAGGAGAGACCCAGTACTTC. Translating it yields CSVSGLRGETQYF. Combining the CDR3 with reference TRBV29-1 and TRBJ2-5 gives the whole variable domain SAVISQKPSRDICQRGTSLTIQCQVDSQVTMMFWYRQQPGQSLTLIATANQGSEATYESGFVIDKFPISRPNLTFSTLTVSNMSPEDSSIYLCSVSGLRGETQYFGPGTRLLVL.

This clonotype has only a few counts. This chain links TRBV20-1 with TRBJ1-4; TRBD1 aligns across 9 bases. Germline lookup yields CDR1 DFQATT and CDR2 SNEGSKA (reference sequence). J was trimmed by 7 bases and V by 0 bases; bases with no gene match: 6. CDR3 length equals 15 residues. CDR3 region: CSARDSQGAGEKLFF. As DNA, the CDR3 is TGCAGTGCTAGAGATTCACAGGGGGCCGGTGAAAAACTGTTTTTT.

This clonotype has a handful of counts. J is TRBJ1-5 and V is TRBV6-6; tentatively, D is TRBD1 (6 bases). Germline CDR1 reads MNHNY; CDR2 reads SVGAGI (reference sequence). Trimming took 7 bases from V and 0 from J, leaving 13 bases between them. The CDR3 has 15 amino acids. The DNA for the CDR3 is TGTGCCAGCACCCCCTGGGGGCCTAGCAATCAGCCCCAGCATTTT. It is translated as CASTPWGPSNQPQHF.

This clonotype was counted between two and nine times. The gene calls are TRBV3-1 and TRBJ1-2; D is possibly TRBD1 (5 bases). V lost 3 bases and J lost 4, with 12 bases in between. The germline V gene encodes CDR1 LGHDT and CDR2 YNNKEL (reference sequence). This CDR3 is 14 amino acids long. The CDR3, as DNA: TGTGCCAGCAGCCAGGGAGTCGGGACCTATGGCTACACCTTC. It codes for CASSQGVGTYGYTF. Based on the CDR3 plus reference TRBV3-1 and TRBJ1-2, the full variable domain is DTAVSQTPKYLVTQMGNDKSIKCEQNLGHDTMYWYKQDSKKFLKIMFSYNNKELIINETVPNRFSPKSPDKAHLNLHINSLELGDSAVYFCASSQGVGTYGYTFGSGTRLTVV.